This T cell receptor (beta chain) derives from a study of PD-1 blockade in classical Hodgkin lymphoma. Study-wide points: Reported findings placed baseline TCR diversity lower in newly diagnosed patients (compared with healthy donors).

Sequencing used immunoSEQ multiplex PCR; TCRdb keeps in-frame clones, though not all of them. Of 80,000 to 100,000 clones in the sample, roughly 90% were seen once. A remark on this clone: Its antigen remains unknown.

V shed 5 bases, J shed 2 bases, and the junction held 3 bases outside the gene matches. This CDR3 comprises 13 residues. Germline V lookup: CDR1 MGHRA, CDR2 YSYEKL. There was relapse after autologous stem cell transplantation in every patient, and there was variation in brentuximab vedotin exposure. The sample was peripheral blood mononuclear cells (PBMCs), taken at baseline. This clonotype was sampled from a human donor with classical Hodgkin lymphoma. The chain employs TRBV4-1 and TRBJ2-7; 7 bases fit TRBD1. Here the CDR3 reads CASSRDSPYEQYF. CDR3 DNA sequence: TGCGCCAGCAGCAGGGACAGCCCCTACGAGCAGTACTTC.